The sequence of this T cell receptor (beta chain) was determined in a study of post-analysis software for immune sequencing data. For the study at large: Recorded subtypes: relapsing-remitting, secondary progressive, progressive-relapsing; some patients unannotated.

A remark on this clonotype: The antigen remains undetermined.

Prepared libraries of TCR beta cDNA carried unique molecular identifiers. A population of about 0.95 to 10 million T cells gave rise to about half a million cDNA molecules. From the PCR reads, TCRdb called clonotypes with MiXCR, one entry per CDR3 protein. This table has hundreds of thousands of distinct CDR3 sequences, less than 35% appearing once. The ends were cut back, 1 base at V and 10 bases at J, with 12 bases in the middle. Germline lookup yields CDR1 LGHNA and CDR2 YSLEER. The CDR3 is 13 amino acids. Whole-study results and caveats: The five TRBV segments detected at higher frequency in patients than in controls included TRBV5-6, TRBV5-1 and TRBV20-1. Significantly decreased normalized Chao1 diversity was recorded for multiple sclerosis patients relative to controls. Those samples that were prepared in the same batch co-clustered strongly by F measure.

The sample was blood. The V and J genes are TRBV4-3 and TRBJ2-3, with D uncertain. This sequence was found in a girl aged 10-17 years with multiple sclerosis. Here the CDR3 reads CASSQGAGWAQYF. CDR3 DNA: TGCGCCAGCAGCCAAGGGGCCGGTTGGGCGCAGTATTTT.